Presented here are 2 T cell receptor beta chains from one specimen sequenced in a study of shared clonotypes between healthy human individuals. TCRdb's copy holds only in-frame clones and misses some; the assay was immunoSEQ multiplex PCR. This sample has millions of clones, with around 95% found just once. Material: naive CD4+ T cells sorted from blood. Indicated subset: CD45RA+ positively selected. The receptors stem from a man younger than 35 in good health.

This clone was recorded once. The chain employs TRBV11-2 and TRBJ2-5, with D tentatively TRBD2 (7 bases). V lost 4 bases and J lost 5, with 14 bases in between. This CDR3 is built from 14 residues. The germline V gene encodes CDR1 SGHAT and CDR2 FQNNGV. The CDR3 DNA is TGTGCCAGCAGCTGGGGCGAGGGGGGGGAGACCCAGTACTTC. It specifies CASSWGEGGETQYF.

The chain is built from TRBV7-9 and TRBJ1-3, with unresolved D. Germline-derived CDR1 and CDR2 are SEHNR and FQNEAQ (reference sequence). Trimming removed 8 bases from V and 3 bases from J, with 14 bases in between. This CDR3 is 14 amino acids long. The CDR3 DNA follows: TGTGCCAGCGTGACGATCTCGGGTGGAAACACCATATATTTT. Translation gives CASVTISGGNTIYF.